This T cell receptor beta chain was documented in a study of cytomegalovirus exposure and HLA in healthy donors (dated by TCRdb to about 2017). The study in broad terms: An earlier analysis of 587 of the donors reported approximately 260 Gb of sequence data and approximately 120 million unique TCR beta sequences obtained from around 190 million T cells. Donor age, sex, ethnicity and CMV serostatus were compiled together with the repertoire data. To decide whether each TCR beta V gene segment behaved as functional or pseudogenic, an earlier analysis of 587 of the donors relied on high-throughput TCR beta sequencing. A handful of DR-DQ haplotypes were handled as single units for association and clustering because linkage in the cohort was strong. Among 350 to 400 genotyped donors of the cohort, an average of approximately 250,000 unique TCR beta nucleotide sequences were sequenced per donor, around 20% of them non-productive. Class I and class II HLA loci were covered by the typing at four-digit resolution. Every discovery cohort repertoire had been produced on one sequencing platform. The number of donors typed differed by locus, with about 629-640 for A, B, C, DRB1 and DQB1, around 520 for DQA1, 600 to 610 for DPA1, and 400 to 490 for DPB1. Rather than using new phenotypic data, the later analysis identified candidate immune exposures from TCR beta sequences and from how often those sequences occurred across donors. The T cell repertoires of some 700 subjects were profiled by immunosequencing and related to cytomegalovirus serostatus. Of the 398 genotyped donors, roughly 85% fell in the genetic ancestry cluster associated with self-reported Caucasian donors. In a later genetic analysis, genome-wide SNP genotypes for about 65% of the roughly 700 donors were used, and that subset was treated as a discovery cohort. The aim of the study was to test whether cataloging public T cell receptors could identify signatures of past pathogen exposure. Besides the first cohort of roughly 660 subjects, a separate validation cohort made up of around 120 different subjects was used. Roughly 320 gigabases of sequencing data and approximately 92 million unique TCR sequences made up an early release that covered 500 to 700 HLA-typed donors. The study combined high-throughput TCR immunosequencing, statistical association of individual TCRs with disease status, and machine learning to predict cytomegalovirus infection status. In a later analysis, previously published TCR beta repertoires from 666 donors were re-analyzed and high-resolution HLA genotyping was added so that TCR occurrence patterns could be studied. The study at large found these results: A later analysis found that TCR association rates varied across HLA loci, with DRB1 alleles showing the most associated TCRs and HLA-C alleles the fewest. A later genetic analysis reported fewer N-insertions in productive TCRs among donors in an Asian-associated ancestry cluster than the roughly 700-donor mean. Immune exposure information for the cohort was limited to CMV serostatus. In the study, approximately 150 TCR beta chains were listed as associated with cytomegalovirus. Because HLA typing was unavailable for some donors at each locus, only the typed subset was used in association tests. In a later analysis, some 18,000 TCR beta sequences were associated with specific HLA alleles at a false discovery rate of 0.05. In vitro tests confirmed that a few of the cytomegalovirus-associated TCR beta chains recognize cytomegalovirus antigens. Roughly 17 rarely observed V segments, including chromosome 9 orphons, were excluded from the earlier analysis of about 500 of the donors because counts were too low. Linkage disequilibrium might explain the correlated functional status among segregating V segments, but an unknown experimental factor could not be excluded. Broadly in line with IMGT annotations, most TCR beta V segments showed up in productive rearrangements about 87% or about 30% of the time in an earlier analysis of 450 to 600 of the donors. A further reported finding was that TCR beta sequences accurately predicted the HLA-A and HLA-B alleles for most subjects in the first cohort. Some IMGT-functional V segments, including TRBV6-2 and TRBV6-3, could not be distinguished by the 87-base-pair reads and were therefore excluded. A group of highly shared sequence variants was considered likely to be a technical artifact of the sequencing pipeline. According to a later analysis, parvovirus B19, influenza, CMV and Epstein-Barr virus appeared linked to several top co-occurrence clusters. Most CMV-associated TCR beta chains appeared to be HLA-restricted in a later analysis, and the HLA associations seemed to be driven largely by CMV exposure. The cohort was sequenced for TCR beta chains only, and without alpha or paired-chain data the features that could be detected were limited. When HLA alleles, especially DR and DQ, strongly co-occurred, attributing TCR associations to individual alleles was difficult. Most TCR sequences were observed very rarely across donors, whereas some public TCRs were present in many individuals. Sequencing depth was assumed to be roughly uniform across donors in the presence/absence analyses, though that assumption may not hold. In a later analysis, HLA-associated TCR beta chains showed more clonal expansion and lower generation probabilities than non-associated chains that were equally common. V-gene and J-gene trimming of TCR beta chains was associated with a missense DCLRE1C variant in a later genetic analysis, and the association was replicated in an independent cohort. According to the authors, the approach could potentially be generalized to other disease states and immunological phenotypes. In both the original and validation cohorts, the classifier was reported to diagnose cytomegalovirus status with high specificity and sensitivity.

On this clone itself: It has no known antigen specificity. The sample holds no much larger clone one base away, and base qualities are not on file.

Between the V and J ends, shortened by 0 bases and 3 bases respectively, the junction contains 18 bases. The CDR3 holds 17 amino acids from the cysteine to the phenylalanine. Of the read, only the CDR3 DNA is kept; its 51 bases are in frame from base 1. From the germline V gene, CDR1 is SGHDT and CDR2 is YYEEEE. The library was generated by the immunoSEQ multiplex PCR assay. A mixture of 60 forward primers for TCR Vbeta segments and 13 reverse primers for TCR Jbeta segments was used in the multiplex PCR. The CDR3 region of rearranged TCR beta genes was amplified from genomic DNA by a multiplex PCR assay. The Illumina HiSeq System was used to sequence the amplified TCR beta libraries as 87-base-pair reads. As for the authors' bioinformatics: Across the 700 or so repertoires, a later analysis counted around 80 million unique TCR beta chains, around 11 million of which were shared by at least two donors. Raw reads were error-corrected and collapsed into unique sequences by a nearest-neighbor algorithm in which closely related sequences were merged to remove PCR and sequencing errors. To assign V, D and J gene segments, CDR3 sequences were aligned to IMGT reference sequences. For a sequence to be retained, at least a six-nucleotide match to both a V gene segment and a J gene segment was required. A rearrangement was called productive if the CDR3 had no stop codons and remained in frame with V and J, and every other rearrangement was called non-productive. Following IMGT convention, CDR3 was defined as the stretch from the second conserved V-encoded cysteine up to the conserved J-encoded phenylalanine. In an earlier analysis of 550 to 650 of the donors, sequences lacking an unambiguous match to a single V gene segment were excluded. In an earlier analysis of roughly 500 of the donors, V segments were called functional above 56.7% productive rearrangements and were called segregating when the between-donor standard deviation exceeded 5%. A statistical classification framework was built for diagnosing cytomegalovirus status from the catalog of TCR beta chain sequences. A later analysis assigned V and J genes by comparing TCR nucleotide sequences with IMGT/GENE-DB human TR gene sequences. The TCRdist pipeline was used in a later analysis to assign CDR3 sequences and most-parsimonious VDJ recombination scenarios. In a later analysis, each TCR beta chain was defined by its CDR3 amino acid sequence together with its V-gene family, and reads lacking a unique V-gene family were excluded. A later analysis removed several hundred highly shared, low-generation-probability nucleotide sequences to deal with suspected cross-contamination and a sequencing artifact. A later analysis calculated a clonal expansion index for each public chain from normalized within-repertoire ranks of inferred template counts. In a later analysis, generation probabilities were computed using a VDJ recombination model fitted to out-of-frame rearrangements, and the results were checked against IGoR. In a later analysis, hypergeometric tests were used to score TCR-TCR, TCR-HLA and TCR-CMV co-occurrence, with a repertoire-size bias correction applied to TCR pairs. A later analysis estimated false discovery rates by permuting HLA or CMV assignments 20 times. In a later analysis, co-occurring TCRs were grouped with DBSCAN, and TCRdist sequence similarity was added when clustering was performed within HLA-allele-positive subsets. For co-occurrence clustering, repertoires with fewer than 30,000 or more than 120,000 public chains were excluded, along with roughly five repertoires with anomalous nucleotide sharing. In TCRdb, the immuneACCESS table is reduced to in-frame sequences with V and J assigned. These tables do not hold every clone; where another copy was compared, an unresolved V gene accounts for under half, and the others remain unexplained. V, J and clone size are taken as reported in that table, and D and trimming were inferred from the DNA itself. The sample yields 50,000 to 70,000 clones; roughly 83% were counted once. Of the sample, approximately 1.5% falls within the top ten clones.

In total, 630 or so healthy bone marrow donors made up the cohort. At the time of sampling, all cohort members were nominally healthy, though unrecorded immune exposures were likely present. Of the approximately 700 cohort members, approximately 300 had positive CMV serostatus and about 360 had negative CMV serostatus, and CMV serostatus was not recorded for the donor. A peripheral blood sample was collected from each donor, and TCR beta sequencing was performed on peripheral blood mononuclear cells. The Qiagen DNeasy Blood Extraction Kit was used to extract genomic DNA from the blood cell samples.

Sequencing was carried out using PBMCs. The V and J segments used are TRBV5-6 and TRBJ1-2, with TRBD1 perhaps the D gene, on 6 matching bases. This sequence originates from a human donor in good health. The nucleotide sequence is TGTGCCAGCAGCTTGGTCCTTAAACAGGGTTGGGACTATGGCTACACCTTC. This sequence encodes CASSLVLKQGWDYGYTF.